This T cell receptor (beta chain) appears in the sequencing data of a study of blood T cell repertoires in COVID-19. Study-wide context: Sites across the United States, Italy and Spain contributed samples from acute and convalescent COVID-19. The cDNA or gDNA used as material had been derived from T cells, B-cell-depleted T cells, or PBMCs.

Germline V gene sequence: CDR1 PRHDT, CDR2 FYEKMQ (reference sequence). CDR3 length: 15 residues. Trimming cost V 4 bases and J 0 bases; bases outside gene matches: 5. As processed by the authors: Reference gene primer amplification gave nucleated cell count estimates. Here immunoSEQ multiplex PCR was the method, and the copy in TCRdb shows in-frame clones only, minus some. From that table come the V and J calls and clone size; the DNA was used to work out D and trimming. This sample has roughly 200,000 clones; 88% occur once, and the top ten carry roughly 6%. Sequences were obtained from peripheral blood. The clonotype originates from a man in his forties with active or convalescent COVID-19. The J gene is TRBJ1-2, the V gene TRBV13; 7 bases are shared with TRBD1. CDR3 residues: CASSSNRGSNYGYTF. In nucleotides, the CDR3 is TGTGCCAGCAGCTCGAACAGGGGATCTAACTATGGCTACACCTTC. The complete variable domain, with remaining parts taken from reference TRBV13 and TRBJ1-2, reads AAGVIQSPRHLIKEKRETATLKCYPIPRHDTVYWYQQGPGQDPQFLISFYEKMQSDKGSIPDRFSAQQFSDYHSELNMSSLELGDSALYFCASSSNRGSNYGYTFGSGTRLTVV.